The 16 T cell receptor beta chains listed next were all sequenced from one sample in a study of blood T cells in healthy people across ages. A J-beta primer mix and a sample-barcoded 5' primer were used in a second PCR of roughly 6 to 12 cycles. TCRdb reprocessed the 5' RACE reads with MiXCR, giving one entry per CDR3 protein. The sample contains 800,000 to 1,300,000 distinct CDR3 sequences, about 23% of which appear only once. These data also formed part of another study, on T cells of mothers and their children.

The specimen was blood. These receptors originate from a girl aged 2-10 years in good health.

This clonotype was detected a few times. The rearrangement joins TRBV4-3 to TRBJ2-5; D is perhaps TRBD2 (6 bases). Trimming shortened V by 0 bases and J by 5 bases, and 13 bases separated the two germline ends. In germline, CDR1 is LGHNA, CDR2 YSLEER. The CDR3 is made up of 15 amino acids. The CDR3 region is CASSQDYGGGETQYF. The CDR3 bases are TGCGCCAGCAGCCAAGATTACGGGGGTGGGGAGACCCAGTACTTC.

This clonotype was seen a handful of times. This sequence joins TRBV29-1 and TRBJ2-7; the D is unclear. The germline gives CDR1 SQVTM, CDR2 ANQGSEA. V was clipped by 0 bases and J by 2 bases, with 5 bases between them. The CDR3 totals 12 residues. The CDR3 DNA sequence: TGCAGCGTTGAAGATTCGACCTACGAGCAGTACTTC. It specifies CSVEDSTYEQYF.

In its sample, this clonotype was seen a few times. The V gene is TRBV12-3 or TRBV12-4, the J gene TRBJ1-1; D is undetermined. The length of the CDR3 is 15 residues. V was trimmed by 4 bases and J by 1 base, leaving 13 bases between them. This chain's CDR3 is CASSSNPLGNTEAFF. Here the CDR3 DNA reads TGTGCCAGCAGTTCAAACCCATTAGGGAACACTGAAGCTTTCTTT.

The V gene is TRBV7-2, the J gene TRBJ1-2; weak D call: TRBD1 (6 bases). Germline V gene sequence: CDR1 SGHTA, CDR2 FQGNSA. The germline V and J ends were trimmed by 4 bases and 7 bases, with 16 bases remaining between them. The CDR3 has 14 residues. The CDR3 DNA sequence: TGTGCCAGCAGCTCTTACAGGGAAGCTGGTGGCTACACCTTC. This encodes CASSSYREAGGYTF.

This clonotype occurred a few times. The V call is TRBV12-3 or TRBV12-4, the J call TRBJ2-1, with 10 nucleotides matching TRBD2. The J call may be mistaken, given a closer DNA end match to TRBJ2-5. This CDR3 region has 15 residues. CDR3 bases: TGTGCCAGCAGTTTAAGCGGGGGGGCCACGGAGACCCAGTACTTC. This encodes CASSLSGGATETQYF.

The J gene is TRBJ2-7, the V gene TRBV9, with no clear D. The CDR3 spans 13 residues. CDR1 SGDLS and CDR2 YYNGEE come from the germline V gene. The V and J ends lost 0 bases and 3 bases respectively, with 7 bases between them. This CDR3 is CASSVDSDYEQYF. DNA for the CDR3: TGTGCCAGCAGCGTAGACTCAGACTACGAGCAGTACTTC. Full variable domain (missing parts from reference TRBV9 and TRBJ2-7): DSGVTQTPKHLITATGQRVTLRCSPRSGDLSVYWYQQSLDQGLQFLIQYYNGEERAKGNILERFSAQQFPDLHSELNLSSLELGDSALYFCASSVDSDYEQYFGPGTRLTVT.

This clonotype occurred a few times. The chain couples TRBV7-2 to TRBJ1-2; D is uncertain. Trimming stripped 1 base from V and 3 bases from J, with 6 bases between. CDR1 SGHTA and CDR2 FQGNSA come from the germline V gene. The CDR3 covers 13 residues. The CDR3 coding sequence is TGTGCCAGCAGCTTAGAAGAATACTATGGCTACACCTTC. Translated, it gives CASSLEEYYGYTF.

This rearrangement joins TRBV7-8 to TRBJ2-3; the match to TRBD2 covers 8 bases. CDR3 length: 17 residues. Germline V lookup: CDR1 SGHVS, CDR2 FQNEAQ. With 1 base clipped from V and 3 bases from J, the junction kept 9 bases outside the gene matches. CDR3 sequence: CASSLGWERGRTDTQYF. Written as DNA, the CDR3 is TGTGCCAGCAGCTTAGGTTGGGAGCGGGGGAGGACAGATACGCAGTATTTT. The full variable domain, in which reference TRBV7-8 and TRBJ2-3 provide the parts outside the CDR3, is GAGVSQSPRYKVAKRGQDVALRCDPISGHVSLFWYQQALGQGPEFLTYFQNEAQLDKSGLPSDRFFAERPEGSVSTLKIQRTQQEDSAVYLCASSLGWERGRTDTQYFGPGTRLTVL.

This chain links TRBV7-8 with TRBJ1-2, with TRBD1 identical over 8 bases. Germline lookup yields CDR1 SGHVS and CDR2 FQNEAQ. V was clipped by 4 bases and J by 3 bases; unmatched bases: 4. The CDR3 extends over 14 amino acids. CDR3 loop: CASSWGQAYYGYTF. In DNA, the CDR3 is TGTGCCAGCAGCTGGGGACAGGCCTACTATGGCTACACCTTC.

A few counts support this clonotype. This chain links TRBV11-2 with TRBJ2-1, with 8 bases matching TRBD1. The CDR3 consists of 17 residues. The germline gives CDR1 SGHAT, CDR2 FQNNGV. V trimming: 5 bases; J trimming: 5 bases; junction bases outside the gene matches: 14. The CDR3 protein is CASSLRRGQGSDNEQFF. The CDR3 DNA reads TGTGCCAGCAGCCTCCGTCGAGGACAGGGTAGTGACAATGAGCAGTTCTTC.

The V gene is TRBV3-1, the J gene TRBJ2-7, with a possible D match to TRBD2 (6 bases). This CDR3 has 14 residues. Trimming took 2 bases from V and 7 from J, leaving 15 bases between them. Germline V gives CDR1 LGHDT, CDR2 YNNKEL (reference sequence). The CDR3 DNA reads TGTGCCAGCAGCCAACACGGGAGTTGGAGGGAGCAGTACTTC. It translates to CASSQHGSWREQYF.

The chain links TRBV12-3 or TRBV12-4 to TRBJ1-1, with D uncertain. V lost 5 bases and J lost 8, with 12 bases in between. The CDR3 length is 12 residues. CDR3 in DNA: TGTGCCAGCAGTCGGGCGGCCCTCGAAGCTTTCTTT. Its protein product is CASSRAALEAFF.

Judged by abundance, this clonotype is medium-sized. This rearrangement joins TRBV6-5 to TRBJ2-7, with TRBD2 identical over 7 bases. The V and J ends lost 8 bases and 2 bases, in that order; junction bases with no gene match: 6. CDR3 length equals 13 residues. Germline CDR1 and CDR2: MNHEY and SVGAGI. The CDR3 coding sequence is TGTGCCAGCGGTCTAGCGGAGCCCTACGAGCAGTACTTC. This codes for CASGLAEPYEQYF.

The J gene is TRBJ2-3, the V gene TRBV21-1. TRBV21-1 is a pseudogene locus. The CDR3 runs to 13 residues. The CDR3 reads CASSKANTDTQYF. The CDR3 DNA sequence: TGTGCCAGCAGCAAAGCAAACACAGATACGCAGTATTTT.

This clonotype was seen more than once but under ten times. DNA for the CDR3: TGCAGTGCTCCCATCAAACCATTTAGATACGAAAAACTGTTTTTT. It yields the protein CSAPIKPFRYEKLFF. This chain uses TRBV20-1 with TRBJ1-4; D is undetermined. The CDR3 covers 15 residues. V was clipped by 5 bases and J by 8 bases, with 21 bases between them. Germline V lookup: CDR1 DFQATT, CDR2 SNEGSKA (reference sequence).

The DNA of the CDR3 is TGCGCCAGCAGCCAACTGGGCCGGGAGACCCAGTACTTC. This gives the protein CASSQLGRETQYF. This chain links TRBV4-3 with TRBJ2-5; D is unresolved. Germline V gene sequence: CDR1 LGHNA, CDR2 YSLEER. CDR3 size: 13 residues. The V end was cut by 2 bases, the J end by 5 bases, with 9 bases between.